This T cell receptor (beta chain) was documented in a study of cytomegalovirus exposure and HLA in healthy donors. The PCR employed 60 Vbeta primers together with 13 Jbeta primers. Clones were read by immunoSEQ multiplex PCR, and TCRdb kept only the in-frame ones, dropping some. Here the sample spans around 130,000 clones, around 83% being singletons. The CDR3 is made up of 12 amino acids. V was clipped by 6 bases and J by 7 bases; unmatched bases: 6. Germline values: CDR1 MDHEN, CDR2 SYDVKM. The J gene is TRBJ2-7, the V gene TRBV28; 7 nucleotides match TRBD1. The source material was PBMCs. The origin of this receptor is a woman aged 25 to 45 in good health and CMV-seropositive. This chain's CDR3 is CASSRQGQEQYF. In DNA, the CDR3 is TGTGCCAGCAGCAGACAGGGACAAGAGCAGTACTTC.